The 8 T cell receptor beta chains listed next were all sequenced from one sample in a study of tumor-infiltrating lymphocytes in primary liver carcinoma. Alongside blood RNA obtained from unsorted whole blood, germline DNA was also extracted. TCR beta cDNA was made from 500 ng total RNA with a constant-region primer. For TCR beta, libraries were produced by three nested multiplex PCR rounds using slightly modified ARM-PCR. The two initial PCR rounds, roughly 9 cycles each, used TRBV1-TRBV30 forward and C-beta reverse primers. TCRdb re-derived calls from the multiplex PCR reads in MiXCR, one entry per CDR3 protein. The data contain approximately 310,000 distinct CDR3 sequences, 60% to 80% of them seen just once; the ten biggest clones take up approximately 9.4%. The sequencing input was peripheral blood. Receptor source: a man in his forties or fifties with primary liver carcinoma and hepatitis B virus infection.

The J gene is TRBJ2-1, the V gene TRBV5-4; 10 bases agree with TRBD1. Germline V gives CDR1 SGHNT, CDR2 YYREEE (reference sequence). The CDR3 totals 16 residues. Losses at the gene ends were 5 bases for V and 5 bases for J; bases not matched to a gene: 10. The chain's CDR3 is CASSFDRGLSHNEQFF. Here the CDR3 DNA reads TGTGCCAGCAGTTTTGACAGGGGGCTTTCCCACAATGAGCAGTTCTTC.

For this clonotype: A junction boundary mismatches the germline segment, possibly from a read error. The genes are TRBV12-3 or TRBV12-4 and TRBJ2-3; perhaps TRBD2 as D (5 bases). The CDR3 runs to 12 residues. CDR3 region: CANSPSGGTHYF. The CDR3 region has the DNA TGTGCCAACAGTCCCTCCGGAGGTACGCACTATTTT.

J is TRBJ2-7 and V is TRBV4-1, with D perhaps TRBD2 (5 bases). The CDR3 runs to 16 residues. The V end was cut by 4 bases, the J end by 2 bases, with 18 bases between. Looked up from germline, CDR1 is MGHRA and CDR2 is YSYEKL. The CDR3 loop is CASSPTLVGVTYEQYF. CDR3 in DNA: TGCGCCAGCAGCCCCACTCTAGTGGGAGTAACCTACGAGCAGTACTTC.

For this clonotype: This sequence may be a read error, since a much larger clone differs from it by one base. This chain joins TRBV4-3 and TRBJ2-5; D gene ambiguous. V lost 0 bases and J lost 4, with 9 bases in between. The CDR3 sequence is 14 residues long. Per germline, CDR1 LGHNA and CDR2 YSLEER. Written as DNA, the CDR3 is TGCGCCAGCAGCCAAGAAAAGGAAGGAGAGACCCAGTACTTC. This translates into CASSQEKEGETQYF.

To note about this clonotype: This may arise from a read error, as a much more abundant clone is one base away. The rearrangement links TRBV6-2 or TRBV6-3 to TRBJ2-1; 11 bases match TRBD1. CDR3 length equals 13 residues. CDR1 is MNHEY, CDR2 SVGEGT, per germline. Here the CDR3 reads CDSRDRGFREQFF. The CDR3 nucleotides are TGTGACAGCCGGGACAGGGGGTTTCGTGAGCAGTTCTTC.

This clonotype was observed once. The junction departs from germline at one end; a sequencing error may be responsible. This chain joins TRBV11-2 and TRBJ2-7; the D is unclear. Germline V gene sequence: CDR1 SGHAT, CDR2 FQNNGV. This CDR3 contains 14 residues. The CDR3 region has the DNA TGTGCCAGCTCCCTGGGTGCGGAACGCCTCGAGCATTATTTC. Amino acid sequence: CASSLGAERLEHYF.

V usage is TRBV5-1 and J usage is TRBJ2-6; D is uncertain. The CDR3 contains 16 residues. Trimming took 1 base from V and 0 from J, leaving 8 bases between them. Germline CDR1 is SGHRS and CDR2 is YFSETQ. The CDR3 is CASSLTAYSGANVLTF. CDR3 nucleotide sequence: TGCGCCAGCAGCTTGACAGCCTACTCTGGGGCCAACGTCCTGACTTTC. Drawing the rest from reference TRBV5-1 and TRBJ2-6, the complete variable domain is KAGVTQTPRYLIKTRGQQVTLSCSPISGHRSVSWYQQTPGQGLQFLFEYFSETQRNKGNFPGRFSGRQFSNSRSEMNVSTLELGDSALYLCASSLTAYSGANVLTFGAGSRLTVL.

The V call is TRBV29-1, the J call TRBJ2-7; D is ambiguous. CDR3 length: 16 amino acids. Germline CDR1 and CDR2: SQVTM and ANQGSEA. Trimming pared 7 bases from V and 4 bases from J, leaving 26 bases between. CDR3 DNA: TGCAGCGCCATGAGATCTGAGACCGGCACTCCTTACGAGCAGTACTTC. This codes for CSAMRSETGTPYEQYF.